This TCR delta chain was sequenced in a study of gamma-delta T cells after stem cell transplantation. TCRdb re-called the RT-PCR reads using CATT. Here the sample spans fewer than 12,000 delta-chain clones, 1.3% being singletons. Trimming took 1 base from V and 5 from J; bases not matched to a gene: 14. Germline V CDR1 and CDR2: GEAIGNYY, EKD. This CDR3 comprises 17 residues. Sample share makes this clone medium-sized. This chain links TRDV2 with TRDJ1; 8 nucleotides line up with TRDD3. The sample comprised gamma-delta T cells. The receptor was derived from a human donor. It is not recorded whose cells these are; they may come from a transplant donor. The CDR3 region is CACDTIAARLGEDKLIF. The CDR3 DNA sequence: TGTGCCTGTGACACGATCGCTGCCAGGCTGGGGGAGGATAAACTCATCTTT.